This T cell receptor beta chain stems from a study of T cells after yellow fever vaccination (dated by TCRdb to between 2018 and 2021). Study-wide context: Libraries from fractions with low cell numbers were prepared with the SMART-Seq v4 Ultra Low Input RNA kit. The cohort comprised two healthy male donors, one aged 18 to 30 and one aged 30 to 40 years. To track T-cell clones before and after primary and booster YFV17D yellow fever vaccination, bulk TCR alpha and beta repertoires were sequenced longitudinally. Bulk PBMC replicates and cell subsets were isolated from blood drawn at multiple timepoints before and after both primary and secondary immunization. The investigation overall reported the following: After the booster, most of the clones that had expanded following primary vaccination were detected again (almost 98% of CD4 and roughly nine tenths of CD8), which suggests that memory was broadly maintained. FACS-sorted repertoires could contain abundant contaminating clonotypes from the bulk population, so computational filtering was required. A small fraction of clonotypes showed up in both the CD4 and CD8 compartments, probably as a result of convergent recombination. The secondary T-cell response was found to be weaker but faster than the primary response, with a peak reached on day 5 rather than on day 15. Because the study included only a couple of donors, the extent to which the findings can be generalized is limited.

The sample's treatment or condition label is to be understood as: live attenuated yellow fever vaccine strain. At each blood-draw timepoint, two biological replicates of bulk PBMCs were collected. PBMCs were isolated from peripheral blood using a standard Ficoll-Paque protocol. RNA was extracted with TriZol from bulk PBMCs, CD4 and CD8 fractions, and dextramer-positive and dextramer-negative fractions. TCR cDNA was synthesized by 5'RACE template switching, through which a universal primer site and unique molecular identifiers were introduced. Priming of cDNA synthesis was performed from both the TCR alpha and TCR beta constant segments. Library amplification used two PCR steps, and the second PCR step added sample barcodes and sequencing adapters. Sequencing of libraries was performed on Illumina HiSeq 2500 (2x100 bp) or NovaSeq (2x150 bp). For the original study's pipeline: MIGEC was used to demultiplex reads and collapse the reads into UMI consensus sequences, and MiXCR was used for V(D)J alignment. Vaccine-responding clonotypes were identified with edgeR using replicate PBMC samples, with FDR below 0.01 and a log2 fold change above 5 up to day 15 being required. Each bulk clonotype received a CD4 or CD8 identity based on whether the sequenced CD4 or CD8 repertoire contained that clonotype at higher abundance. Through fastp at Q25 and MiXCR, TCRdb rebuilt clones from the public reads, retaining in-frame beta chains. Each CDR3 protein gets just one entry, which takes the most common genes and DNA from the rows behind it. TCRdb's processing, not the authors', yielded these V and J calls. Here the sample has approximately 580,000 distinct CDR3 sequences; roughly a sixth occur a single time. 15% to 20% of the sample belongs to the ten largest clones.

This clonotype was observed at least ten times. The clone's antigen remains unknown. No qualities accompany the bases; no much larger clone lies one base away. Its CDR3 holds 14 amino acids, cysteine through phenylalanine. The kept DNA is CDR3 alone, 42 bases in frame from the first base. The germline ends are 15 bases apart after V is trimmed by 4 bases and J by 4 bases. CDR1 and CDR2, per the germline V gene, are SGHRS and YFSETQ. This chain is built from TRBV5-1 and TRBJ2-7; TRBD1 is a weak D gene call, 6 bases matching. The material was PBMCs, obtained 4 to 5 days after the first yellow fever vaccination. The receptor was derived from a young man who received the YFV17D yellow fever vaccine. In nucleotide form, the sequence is TGCGCCAGCAGCGTCGACCAGGGGTGGTACGAGCAGTACTTC. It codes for CASSVDQGWYEQYF.